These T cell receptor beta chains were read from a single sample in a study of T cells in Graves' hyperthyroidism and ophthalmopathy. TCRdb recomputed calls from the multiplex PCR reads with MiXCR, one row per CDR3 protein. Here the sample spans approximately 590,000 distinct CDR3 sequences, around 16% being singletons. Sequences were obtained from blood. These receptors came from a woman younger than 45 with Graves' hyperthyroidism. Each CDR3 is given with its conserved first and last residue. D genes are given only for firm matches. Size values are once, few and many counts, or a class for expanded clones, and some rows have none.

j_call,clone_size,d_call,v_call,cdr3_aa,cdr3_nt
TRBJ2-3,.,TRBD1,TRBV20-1,CSARTGYGTDTQYF,TGCAGTGCTCGGACAGGGTATGGCACAGATACGCAGTATTTT
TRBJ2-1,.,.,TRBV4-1,CASSPPWRGKCNEQFF,TGCGCCAGCAGCCCACCTTGGCGCGGGAAGTGCAATGAGCAGTTCTTC
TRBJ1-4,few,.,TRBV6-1,CASSYHGPRGGNEKLFF,TGTGCCAGCAGTTACCACGGTCCCAGAGGGGGTAATGAAAAACTGTTTTTT
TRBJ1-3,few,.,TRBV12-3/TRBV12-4,CASSRLFSGNTIYF,TGTGCCAGCAGTCGGCTCTTCTCTGGAAACACCATATATTTT
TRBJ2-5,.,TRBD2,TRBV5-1,CASSLPGLAGGQETQYF,TGCGCCAGCAGCCTTCCCGGACTAGCGGGAGGACAGGAGACCCAGTACTTC
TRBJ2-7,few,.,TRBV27,CASAREQLHYEQYF,TGTGCCAGCGCCAGGGAACAACTTCACTACGAGCAGTACTTC
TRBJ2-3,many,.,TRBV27,CASSFHGSTDTQYF,TGTGCCAGCAGTTTTCACGGGAGCACAGATACGCAGTATTTT
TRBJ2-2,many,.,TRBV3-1,CASSHREYTGELFF,TGTGCCAGCAGCCACCGGGAGTACACCGGGGAGCTGTTTTTT
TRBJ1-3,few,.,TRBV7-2,CASSGNQGFLSTIYF,TGTGCCAGCAGCGGAAATCAGGGTTTCTTAAGCACCATATATTTT
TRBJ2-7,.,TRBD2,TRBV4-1,CASSQDWTSGSYEQYF,TGCGCCAGCAGCCAAGATTGGACTAGCGGTTCCTACGAGCAGTACTTC
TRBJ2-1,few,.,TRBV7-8,CASSLAVAYNEQFF,TGTGCCAGCAGCTTAGCGGTGGCCTACAATGAGCAGTTCTTC
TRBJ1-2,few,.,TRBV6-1,CASSERSSGVSGYTF,TGTGCCAGCAGTGAGCGATCTTCGGGGGTTTCTGGCTACACCTTC
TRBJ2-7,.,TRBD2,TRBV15,CATSRTSGSYEQYF,TGTGCCACCAGCAGGACTAGCGGCTCCTACGAGCAGTACTTC
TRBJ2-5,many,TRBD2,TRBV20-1,CSAIATLTSGTWETQYF,TGCAGTGCCATTGCTACCCTAACTAGCGGGACATGGGAGACCCAGTACTTC
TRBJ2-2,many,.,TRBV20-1,CSARGLLTGELFF,TGCAGTGCTAGGGGACTCCTCACCGGGGAGCTGTTTTTT
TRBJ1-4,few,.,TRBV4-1,CASSQDPKVVAVEKLFF,TGCGCCAGCAGCCAAGACCCTAAAGTAGTGGCTGTTGAAAAACTGTTTTTT
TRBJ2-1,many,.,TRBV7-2,CASYRGLRDRTSYNEQFF,TGTGCCAGCTATCGGGGACTCCGTGATCGGACTTCCTACAATGAGCAGTTCTTC
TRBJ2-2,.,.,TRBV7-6,CASSSVGNLNTGELFF,TGTGCCAGCAGCTCCGTAGGGAACCTAAACACCGGGGAGCTGTTTTTT
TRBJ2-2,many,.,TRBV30,CAWSVQANTGELFF,TGTGCCTGGAGTGTACAGGCCAACACCGGGGAGCTGTTTTTT
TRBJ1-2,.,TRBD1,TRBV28,CASRVGQGARGYGYTF,TGTGCCAGCAGAGTGGGACAGGGGGCGCGCGGCTATGGCTACACCTTC
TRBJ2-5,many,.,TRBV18,CASSPQEQETQYF,TGTGCCAGCTCACCACAGGAGCAAGAGACCCAGTACTTC
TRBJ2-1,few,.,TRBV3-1,CASSQMAVDNEQFF,TGTGCCAGCAGCCAAATGGCTGTAGACAATGAGCAGTTCTTC
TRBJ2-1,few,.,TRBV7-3,CASSGQPEGEQFF,TGTGCCAGCAGCGGACAGCCCGAGGGTGAGCAGTTCTTC
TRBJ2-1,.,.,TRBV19,CASPDRSNEQFF,TGTGCCAGCCCGGACAGATCCAATGAGCAGTTCTTC
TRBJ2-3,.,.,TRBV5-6,CASSPDQGTNTQYF,TGTGCCAGCAGCCCTGACCAGGGAACGAATACGCAGTATTTT
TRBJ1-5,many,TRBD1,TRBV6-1,CASSYDPTGGNQPQHF,TGTGCCAGCAGTTACGATCCCACAGGGGGTAATCAGCCCCAGCATTTT
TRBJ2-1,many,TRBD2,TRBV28,CASSLIQLAEYNEQFF,TGTGCCAGCAGTTTAATCCAACTAGCGGAATACAATGAGCAGTTCTTC
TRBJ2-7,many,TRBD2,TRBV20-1,CSAGFSGSHYEQYF,TGCAGTGCCGGTTTTAGCGGGAGTCACTACGAGCAGTACTTC
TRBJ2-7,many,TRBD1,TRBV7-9,CASSSRQGSSYEQYF,TGTGCCAGCAGCTCACGACAGGGAAGCTCCTACGAGCAGTACTTC
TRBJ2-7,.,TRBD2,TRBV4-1,CASSQIGRARRSYEQYF,TGCGCCAGCAGCCAAATCGGGAGGGCCCGTAGATCCTACGAGCAGTACTTC
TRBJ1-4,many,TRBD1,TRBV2,CASSYTGGTTNEKLFF,TGTGCCAGCAGTTACACAGGGGGGACAACTAATGAAAAACTGTTTTTT
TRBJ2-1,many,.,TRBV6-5,CASSYEAGDNEQFF,TGTGCCAGCAGTTACGAGGCAGGGGACAATGAGCAGTTCTTC
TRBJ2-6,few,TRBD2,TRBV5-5,CASRSQSKREVPSGANVLTF,TGTGCCAGCAGATCCCAATCAAAGCGGGAGGTACCCTCTGGGGCCAACGTCCTGACTTTC
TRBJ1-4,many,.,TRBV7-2,CASSPRGSNEKLFF,TGTGCCAGCAGCCCGCGGGGCTCTAATGAAAAACTGTTTTTT
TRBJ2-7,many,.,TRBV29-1,CSVVGGSYEQYF,TGCAGCGTTGTTGGGGGGTCCTACGAGCAGTACTTC
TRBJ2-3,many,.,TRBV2,CASSPVGQRTDTQYF,TGTGCCAGCAGTCCCGTGGGGCAGAGGACAGATACGCAGTATTTT
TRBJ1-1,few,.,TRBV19,CASSGSTAPLNTEAFF,TGTGCCAGTAGCGGGTCGACAGCTCCATTGAACACTGAAGCTTTCTTT
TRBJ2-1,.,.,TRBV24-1,CATGGSSENYNEQFF,TGTGCCACCGGGGGGTCTAGCGAGAATTACAATGAGCAGTTCTTC
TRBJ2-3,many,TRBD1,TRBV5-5,CASSLVWDRGTDTQYF,TGTGCCAGCAGCTTAGTGTGGGACAGGGGCACAGATACGCAGTATTTT
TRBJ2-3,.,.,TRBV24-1,CATAAGTDTQYF,TGTGCCACCGCGGCTGGCACAGATACGCAGTATTTT
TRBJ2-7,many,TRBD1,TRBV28,CASSPTGTEATYEQYF,TGTGCCAGCAGCCCGACCGGGACAGAGGCTACCTACGAGCAGTACTTC
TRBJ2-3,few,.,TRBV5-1,CASSGPTGTSTDTQYF,TGCGCCAGCAGCGGCCCGACAGGGACTAGCACAGATACGCAGTATTTT
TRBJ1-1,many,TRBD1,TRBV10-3,CAIRYDRGQNTEAFF,TGTGCCATCAGGTACGACAGGGGCCAGAACACTGAAGCTTTCTTT
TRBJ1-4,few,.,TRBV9,CASGDVGEEKLFF,TGTGCCAGCGGTGACGTGGGCGAGGAAAAACTGTTTTTT
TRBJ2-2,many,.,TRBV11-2,CASTVEGELFF,TGTGCCAGCACCGTTGAGGGGGAGCTGTTTTTT
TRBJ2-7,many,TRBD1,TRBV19,CASSTTGADSYEQYF,TGTGCCAGTAGCACAACAGGGGCGGACTCCTACGAGCAGTACTTC
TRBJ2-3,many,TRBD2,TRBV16,CASSHITPIAGGFTDTQYF,TGTGCCAGCAGCCATATAACCCCCATAGCGGGGGGTTTCACAGATACGCAGTATTTT
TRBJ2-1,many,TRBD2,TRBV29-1,CSVPGQRLAGVGEQFF,TGCAGCGTCCCTGGTCAGAGGCTAGCGGGAGTAGGTGAGCAGTTCTTC
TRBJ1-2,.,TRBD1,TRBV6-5,CASSYISGQGSGYTF,TGTGCCAGCAGTTACATATCGGGACAGGGAAGTGGCTACACCTTC
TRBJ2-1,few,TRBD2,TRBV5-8,CASSLRGRADNEQFF,TGTGCCAGCAGCTTGCGCGGGAGGGCAGACAATGAGCAGTTCTTC
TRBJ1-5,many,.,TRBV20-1,CSARRGGMDQPQHF,TGCAGTGCTAGAAGGGGGGGCATGGATCAGCCCCAGCATTTT
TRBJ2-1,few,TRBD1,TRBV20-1,CSAGLLPGQGNDEQFF,TGCAGTGCTGGCTTGTTGCCGGGACAGGGGAACGATGAGCAGTTCTTC
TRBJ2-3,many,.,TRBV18,CASSPPLTGSGDTQYF,TGTGCCAGCTCACCACCGTTGACGGGTTCGGGAGATACGCAGTATTTT
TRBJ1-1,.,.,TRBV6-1,CASSYISAQGNEAFF,TGTGCCAGCAGTTATATCTCAGCCCAGGGGAATGAAGCTTTCTTT
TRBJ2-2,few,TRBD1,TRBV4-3,CASSQDYRGSGELFF,TGCGCCAGCAGCCAAGATTACAGGGGGTCCGGGGAGCTGTTTTTT